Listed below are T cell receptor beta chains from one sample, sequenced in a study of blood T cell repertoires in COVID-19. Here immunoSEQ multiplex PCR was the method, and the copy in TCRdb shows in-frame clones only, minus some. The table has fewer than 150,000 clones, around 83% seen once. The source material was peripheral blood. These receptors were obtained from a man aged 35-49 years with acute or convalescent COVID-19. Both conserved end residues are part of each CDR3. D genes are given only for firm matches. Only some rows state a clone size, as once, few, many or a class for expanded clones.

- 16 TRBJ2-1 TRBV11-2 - TGTGCCAGCAGCTTAAATGTAGCAGGGTCCGGTTATGAGCAGTTCTTC CASSLNVAGSGYEQFF
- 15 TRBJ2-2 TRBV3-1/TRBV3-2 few TGTGCCAGCAGCCAAACCTACGGACAATCCGGGGAGCTGTTTTTT CASSQTYGQSGELFF
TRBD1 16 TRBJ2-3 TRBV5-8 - TGTGCCAGCGGGACAGGGGGTTACCTTAGCACAGATACGCAGTATTTT CASGTGGYLSTDTQYF
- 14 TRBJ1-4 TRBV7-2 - TGTGCCAGCAGCTTAAACAGGGAGGGTGAAAAACTGTTTTTT CASSLNREGEKLFF
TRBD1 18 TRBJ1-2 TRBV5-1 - TGCGCCAGCAGCTCCAACCTCCGAAGGACAGGGGAAAACTATGGCTACACCTTC CASSSNLRRTGENYGYTF
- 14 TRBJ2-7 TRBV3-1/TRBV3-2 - TGTGCCAGCAGCCAAGTGCTAGGAGGCTACGAGCAGTACTTC CASSQVLGGYEQYF
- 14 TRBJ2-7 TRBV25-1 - TGTGCCAGCAGCCCCTCGCTCTCGGTGCTCGAGCAGTACTTC CASSPSLSVLEQYF
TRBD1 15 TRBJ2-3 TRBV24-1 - TGTGCCACCAGTGCCCCTGAGACAGGGGGGGGAACGCAGTATTTT CATSAPETGGGTQYF
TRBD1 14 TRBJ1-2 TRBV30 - TGTGCCTGGAGTTGGACAGGGGCCGCCTATGGCTACACCTTC CAWSWTGAAYGYTF
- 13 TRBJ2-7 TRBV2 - TGTGCCAGCAGTGAGAACAGTATTTACGAGCAGTACTTC CASSENSIYEQYF
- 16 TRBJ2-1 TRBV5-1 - TGCGCCAGCAGCCCGACCAGGGTTGTGAGCGACAATGAGCAGTTCTTC CASSPTRVVSDNEQFF
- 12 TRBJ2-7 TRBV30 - TGTGCCTGGAGTGTGCAGTCCTACGAGCAGTACTTC CAWSVQSYEQYF
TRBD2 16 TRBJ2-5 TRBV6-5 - TGTGCCAGCAGTTACTCACTAGCGGGGGGGCGACAGACCCAGTACTTC CASSYSLAGGRQTQYF
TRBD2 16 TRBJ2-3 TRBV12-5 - TGTGCTAGTGGTTTGGGTCTAGCGGGGCGTAAGGATACGCAGTATTTT CASGLGLAGRKDTQYF
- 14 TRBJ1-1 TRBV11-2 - TGTGCCAGCAGCCGAGGGGGGGCGCGCGCTGAAGCTTTCTTT CASSRGGARAEAFF
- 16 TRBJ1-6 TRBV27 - TGTGCCAGCAGTTCACGGGGGGGTGGCTATAATTCACCCCTCCACTTT CASSSRGGGYNSPLHF
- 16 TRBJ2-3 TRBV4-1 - TGCGCCAGCAGCCTCACTAAAGCGAGGGGGACAGATACGCAGTATTTT CASSLTKARGTDTQYF
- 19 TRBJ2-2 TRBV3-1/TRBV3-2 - TGTGCCAGCAGCCAAGAGACCCAGACAGTGACTCTCGGCACCGGGGAGCTGTTTTTT CASSQETQTVTLGTGELFF
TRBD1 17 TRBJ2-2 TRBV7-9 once TGTGCCAGCAGCTTATGGGGCAGGGGGCGATCGTCCGGGGAGCTGTTTTTT CASSLWGRGRSSGELFF
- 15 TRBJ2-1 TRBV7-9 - TGTGCCAGCAGCTTCGGTCTAGATACTTACAATGAGCAGTTCTTC CASSFGLDTYNEQFF
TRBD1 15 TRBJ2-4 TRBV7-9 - TGTGCCAGCAGCCGAGAAGGGACAGGCAAAAACATTCAGTACTTC CASSREGTGKNIQYF